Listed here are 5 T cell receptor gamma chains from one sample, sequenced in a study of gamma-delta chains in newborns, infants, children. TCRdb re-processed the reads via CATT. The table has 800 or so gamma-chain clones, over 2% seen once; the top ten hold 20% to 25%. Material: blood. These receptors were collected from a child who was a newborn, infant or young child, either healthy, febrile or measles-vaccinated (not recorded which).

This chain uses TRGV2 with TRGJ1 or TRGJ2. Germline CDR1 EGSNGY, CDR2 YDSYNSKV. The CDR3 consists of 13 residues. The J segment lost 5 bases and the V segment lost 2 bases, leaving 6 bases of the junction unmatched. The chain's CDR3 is CATWDVQDYKKLF. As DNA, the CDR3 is TGTGCCACCTGGGACGTGCAGGATTATAAGAAACTCTTT.

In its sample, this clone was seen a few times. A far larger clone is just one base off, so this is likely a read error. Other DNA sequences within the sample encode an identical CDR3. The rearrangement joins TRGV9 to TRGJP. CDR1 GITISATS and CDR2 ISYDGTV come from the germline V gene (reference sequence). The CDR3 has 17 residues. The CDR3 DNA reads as TGTGCCCTGTGGGAGGGCCTACAAGAGTTGGGCAAAAAAATCAAGGTATTT. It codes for CALWEGLQELGKKIKVF.

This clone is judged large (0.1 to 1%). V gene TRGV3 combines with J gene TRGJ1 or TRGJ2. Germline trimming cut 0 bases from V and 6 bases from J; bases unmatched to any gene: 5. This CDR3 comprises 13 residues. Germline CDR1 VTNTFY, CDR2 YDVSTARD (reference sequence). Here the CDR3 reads CATWDRQAYKKLF. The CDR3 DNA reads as TGTGCCACCTGGGACAGGCAGGCTTATAAGAAACTCTTT.

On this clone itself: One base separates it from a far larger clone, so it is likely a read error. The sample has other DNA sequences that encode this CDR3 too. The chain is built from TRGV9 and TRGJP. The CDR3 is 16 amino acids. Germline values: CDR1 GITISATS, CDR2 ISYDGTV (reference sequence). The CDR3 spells CALWEDQELGKKIKVF. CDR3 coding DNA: TGTGCCTTGTGGGAGGATCAAGAGTTGGGCAAGAAAATCAAGGTATTT.

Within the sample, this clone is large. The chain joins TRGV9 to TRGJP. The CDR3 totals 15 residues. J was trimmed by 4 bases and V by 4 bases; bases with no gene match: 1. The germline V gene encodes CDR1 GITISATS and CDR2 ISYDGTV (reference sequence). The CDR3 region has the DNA TGTGCCTTGTGGGACCAAGAGTTGGGCAAAAAAATCAAGGTATTT. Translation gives CALWDQELGKKIKVF.